A single TCR beta chain is shown here with its context. Its antigen is as yet unknown. Trimming pared 0 bases from V and 4 bases from J, leaving 12 bases between. CDR1 and CDR2 from the germline V gene are LGHNA and YNFKEQ. The CDR3 is made up of 15 amino acids. This entry is derived from a study of breast tumors, draining lymph nodes, adjacent tissues. Notes on the study in general: Compared with lymph nodes, tumors were less diverse; compared with nontumor tissue, more. Luminal-like breast cancer showed significantly greater tumor-nontumor repertoire similarity than basal-like breast cancer did. Data only fit, rather than demonstrated, lymph node origin of most tumor T cells. Findings are consistent with lymph node origin and intratumoral expansion of most tumor T cells.

TCRdb reanalysed the multiplex PCR reads using MiXCR and keeps one entry per CDR3 protein. The sample carries approximately 52,000 distinct CDR3 sequences, under 55% recorded once. The sequencing sample was made of breast tumor tissue. The TCR originated in a female donor with breast cancer. Some clones in this sample may be carry-over from other donors' samples. This chain links TRBV4-2 with TRBJ2-5; possible D gene TRBD2, 5 bases. The CDR3 reads CASSQDLMSGETQYF. The CDR3 bases are TGTGCCAGCAGCCAAGATTTGATGAGCGGAGAGACCCAGTACTTC.